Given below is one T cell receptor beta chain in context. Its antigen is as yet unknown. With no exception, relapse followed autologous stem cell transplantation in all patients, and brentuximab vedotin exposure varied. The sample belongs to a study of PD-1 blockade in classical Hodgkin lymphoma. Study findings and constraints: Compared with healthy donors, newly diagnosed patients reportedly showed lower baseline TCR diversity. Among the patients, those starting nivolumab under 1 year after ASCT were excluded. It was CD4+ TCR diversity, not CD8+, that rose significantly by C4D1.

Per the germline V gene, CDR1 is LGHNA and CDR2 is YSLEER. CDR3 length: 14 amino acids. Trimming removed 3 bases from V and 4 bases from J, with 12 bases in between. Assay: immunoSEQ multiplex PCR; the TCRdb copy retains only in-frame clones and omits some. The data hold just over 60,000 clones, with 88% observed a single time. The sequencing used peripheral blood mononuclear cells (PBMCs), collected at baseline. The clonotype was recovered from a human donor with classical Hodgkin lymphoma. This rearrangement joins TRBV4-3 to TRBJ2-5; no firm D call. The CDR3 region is CASSHTLTGETQYF. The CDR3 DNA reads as TGCGCCAGCAGCCATACCTTAACCGGAGAGACCCAGTACTTC.